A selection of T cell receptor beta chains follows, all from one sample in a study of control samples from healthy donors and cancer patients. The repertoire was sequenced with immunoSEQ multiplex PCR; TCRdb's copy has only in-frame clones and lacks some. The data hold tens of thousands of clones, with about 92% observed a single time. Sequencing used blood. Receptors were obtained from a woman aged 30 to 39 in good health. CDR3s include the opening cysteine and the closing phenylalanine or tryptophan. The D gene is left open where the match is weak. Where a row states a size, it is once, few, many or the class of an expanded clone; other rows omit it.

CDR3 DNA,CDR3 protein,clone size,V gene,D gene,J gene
TGTGCCAGCACCGGAGAGACAGGGGTTCAGCCCCAGCATTTT,CASTGETGVQPQHF,.,TRBV6-6,TRBD1,TRBJ1-5
TGTGCCAGCAGCCAGTGGGCCAGGGTTAACACCGGGGAGCTGTTTTTT,CASSQWARVNTGELFF,.,TRBV11-2,.,TRBJ2-2
TGTGCCAGCAGCCACCAAAGGACAGGGGGCCTCATCTATGGCTACACCTTC,CASSHQRTGGLIYGYTF,once,TRBV3-1/TRBV3-2,TRBD1,TRBJ1-2
TGTGCCAGCAGTAGGGACAGGGGGTTTGGTCAGCCCCAGCATTTT,CASSRDRGFGQPQHF,.,TRBV27,TRBD1,TRBJ1-5
TGTGCCAGCAGTCCAAACAGGGGGGAGACCCAGTACTTC,CASSPNRGETQYF,.,TRBV6-5,TRBD1,TRBJ2-5
TGTGCCAGCAGTGAAGGGCAACCCGGGATCACTGAAGCTTTCTTT,CASSEGQPGITEAFF,.,TRBV2,.,TRBJ1-1
TGTGCCAGCACCCTGGACACGGCAATGGACTATGGCTACACCTTC,CASTLDTAMDYGYTF,.,TRBV2,.,TRBJ1-2
TGTGCCAGCAGTTACTCAGGAAGAAGTTCCTACAATGAGCAGTTCTTC,CASSYSGRSSYNEQFF,.,TRBV6-5,.,TRBJ2-1
TGTGCCAGCAGTTACTCGACTAGCAGTGTGGAGCAGTTCTTC,CASSYSTSSVEQFF,.,TRBV6-2/TRBV6-3,TRBD2,TRBJ2-1
TGCGCCAGCAGTTGGGGGGGCACTGGCACAGATACGCAGTATTTT,CASSWGGTGTDTQYF,.,TRBV5-1,.,TRBJ2-3
TGTGCCAGCAGCTCCGGACTAGCGGGAGGGAACAATGAGCAGTTCTTC,CASSSGLAGGNNEQFF,.,TRBV11-2,TRBD2,TRBJ2-1
TGTGCCAGCAGCCATTCACTAGCGGGGGGCCAGCAGATCAGGAGGTTGTCCTACAATGAGCAGTTCTTC,CASSHSLAGGQQIRRLSYNEQFF,.,TRBV3-1/TRBV3-2,TRBD2,TRBJ2-1
TGTGCCAGCAGTTTTCCGGGACTAGCGGGAGGCACCGGGGAGCTGTTTTTT,CASSFPGLAGGTGELFF,.,TRBV28,TRBD2,TRBJ2-2
TGTGCCACCAGTGATTCCAGTAATGAAAAACTGTTTTTT,CATSDSSNEKLFF,.,TRBV24-1,.,TRBJ1-4
TGTGCCAGCAGCCCGGGGGGCAATCAGCCCCAGCATTTT,CASSPGGNQPQHF,.,TRBV7-9,.,TRBJ1-5
TGTGCCAGCAGCTTCGGCTCTGTCGGGAGTTTCGAGCAGTACTTC,CASSFGSVGSFEQYF,once,TRBV7-2,.,TRBJ2-7
TGCGCCAGCAGCTTGTTTTCACAGATGGATACGCAGTATTTT,CASSLFSQMDTQYF,.,TRBV5-1,.,TRBJ2-3